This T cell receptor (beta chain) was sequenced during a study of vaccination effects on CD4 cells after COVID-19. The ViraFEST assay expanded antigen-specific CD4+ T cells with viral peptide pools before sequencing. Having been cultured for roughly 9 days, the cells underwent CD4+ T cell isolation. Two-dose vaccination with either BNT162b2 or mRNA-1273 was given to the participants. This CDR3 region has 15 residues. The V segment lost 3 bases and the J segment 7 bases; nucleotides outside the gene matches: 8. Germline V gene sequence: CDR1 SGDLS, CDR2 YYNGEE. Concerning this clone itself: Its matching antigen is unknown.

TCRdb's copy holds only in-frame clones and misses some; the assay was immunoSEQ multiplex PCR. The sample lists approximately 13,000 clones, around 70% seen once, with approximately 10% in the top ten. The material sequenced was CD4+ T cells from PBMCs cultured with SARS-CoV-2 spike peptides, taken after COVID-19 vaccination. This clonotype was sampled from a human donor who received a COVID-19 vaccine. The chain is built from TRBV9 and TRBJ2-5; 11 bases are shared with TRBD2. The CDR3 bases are TGTGCCAGCAGCGCTGGACTAGCGGGTAGGGGGACCCAGTACTTC. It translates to CASSAGLAGRGTQYF. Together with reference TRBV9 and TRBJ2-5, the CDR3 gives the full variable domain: DSGVTQTPKHLITATGQRVTLRCSPRSGDLSVYWYQQSLDQGLQFLIQYYNGEERAKGNILERFSAQQFPDLHSELNLSSLELGDSALYFCASSAGLAGRGTQYFGPGTRLLVL.